Reported below is one T cell receptor (beta chain). This clone was seen a single time. It has no known antigen specificity. Per-base quality was not reported, and no clone a single base away is much larger than it. The trial excluded patients who had a history of autoimmune disease or were on systemic immunosuppression. Peripheral blood for TCR sequencing was collected from all dose cohorts at baseline, on cycle 4 day 1, and on cycle 7 day 1. The samples were drawn from a first-in-human, open-label, multicenter phase I dose-escalation trial of ivuxolimab. The trial enrolled adults with locally advanced or metastatic head and neck squamous cell, hepatocellular, melanoma or renal cell carcinoma. Before TCR sequencing, CD4+ T cells and CD8+ T cells were sorted from peripheral blood as separate populations. This entry belongs to a study of OX40 agonist ivuxolimab in advanced cancers. In the study overall: Ivuxolimab was an agonistic, fully human IgG2 monoclonal antibody directed against OX40 (CD134), a costimulatory receptor. Intravenous ivuxolimab was administered to patients every 2 weeks at six dose levels: 0.01, 0.1, 0.3, 1.5, 3 and 10 mg/kg. Among the 52 dose-escalation patients, approximately 20 had hepatocellular carcinoma, around 15 melanoma, 9 renal cell carcinoma and 9 head and neck cancer. A male proportion of nearly 85% and a mean age of approximately 61 years, ranging from roughly 23 to 85, were recorded for the dose-escalation cohort. Patients were allowed to have had prior anti-PD-1, anti-PD-L1 or anti-CTLA-4 therapy, and roughly 40% of the dose-escalation patients had previously received checkpoint inhibitors. Partial responses occurred in three dose-escalation patients, of whom one had hepatocellular carcinoma and two had cutaneous melanoma. The purpose of peripheral TCRbeta sequencing was to test whether ivuxolimab changed TCR sequence diversity and led to clonal T-cell expansion. The paper covers the monotherapy dose-escalation part of the phase I ivuxolimab trial, which included N ≈ 52 patients.

To sequence the TCRbeta CDR3 region, genomic DNA was isolated from the sorted cells. TCRbeta CDR3 regions were sequenced using the immunoSEQ Assay. Drawn from immuneACCESS, this table holds only the in-frame rearrangements with V and J called that TCRdb kept. Clones are partly lost; checked studies trace under half to an unresolved V gene and leave the rest unexplained. In all, the sample holds approximately 91,000 clones, and roughly 87% of those were seen once. Approximately 0.5% of the sample is held by the ten biggest clonotypes. What the authors observed across the whole study: Low levels of normalized T-cell clonal expansion were also seen in some patients who did not respond. Which antigens the clonally expanded peripheral T cells were specific for was not determined. In partial responders in the 0.1-3.0 mg/kg groups, normalized peripheral clonal expansion was found to be among the lowest, especially among CD8+ T cells. Clonal expansion of both CD4+ and CD8+ blood T cells was observed from baseline to week 6 at doses 0.1 to 3.0 mg/kg. After ivuxolimab, more expanded clones were found on average in CD8+ T cells than in CD4+ T cells.

This TCR was recovered from an adult with an advanced solid tumor such as melanoma, head and neck, liver or kidney cancer. The source was CD4+ or CD8+ T cells sorted from blood, collected in a trial of the OX40 agonist ivuxolimab.

CDR3 reads: CASSPLKWGGAEAFF. The DNA is TGCGCCAGCAGCCCCTTAAAATGGGGGGGGGCTGAAGCTTTCTTT. This chain is built from TRBV5-1 and TRBJ1-1, and perhaps TRBD1 as D gene, on 5 matching bases. The CDR3 spans 15 residues, from the cysteine through the phenylalanine. Just the 45-base CDR3 DNA is kept, in frame starting at base 1. The trim is 4 bases for V and 6 bases for J, with a gap of 19 bases between the germline ends. The germline V gene sets CDR1 to SGHRS and CDR2 to YFSETQ.